This T cell receptor beta chain was documented in a study of cytomegalovirus exposure and HLA in healthy donors. In the PCR, 60 Vbeta and 13 Jbeta primers were used. Profiling relied on immunoSEQ multiplex PCR, and the TCRdb table lists in-frame clones only, not all of them. The sample shows some 130,000 clones, 65% to 80% of them seen only once. V dropped 2 bases and J dropped 3 bases, with 8 bases sitting between them. The germline V gene encodes CDR1 SGHNT and CDR2 YYREEE (reference sequence). CDR3 length equals 13 residues. Study-level findings and limits: It was assumed in the presence/absence analyses that sequencing depth was roughly uniform across donors. The study recorded more than 150 TCR beta chains that were cytomegalovirus-associated. Indistinguishable V segments such as TRBV6-2 and TRBV6-3 were excluded.

This clone came up a few times. The target antigen is unknown. V gene TRBV5-4 combines with J gene TRBJ1-2; D is perhaps TRBD1 (5 bases). The source material was PBMCs. This sequence originates from a male donor in good health and CMV-seropositive. In DNA form, the CDR3 reads TGTGCCAGCAGCTTCGACAGCGACTATGGCTACACCTTC. Translating gives CASSFDSDYGYTF.